The 31 T cell receptor beta chains below all came from one sample that was sequenced in a study of shared clonotypes between healthy human individuals. The assay was immunoSEQ multiplex PCR, and TCRdb's table has in-frame clones only and misses some. The sample gives roughly 1 million clones, roughly 74% of which show up once; 0.4% to 0.55% is in the top ten. Source material: memory CD4+ T cells from PBMCs. As to subset: CD45RA-negative fraction. The receptors stem from a man aged 18 to 30 in good health. Some clones in this sample may be carry-over from other donors' samples.

The J gene is TRBJ1-5, the V gene TRBV19, with TRBD1 matching 10 bases. CDR3 length: 15 residues. The V and J ends lost 5 bases and 4 bases, in that order; junction bases with no gene match: 5. Germline V gene sequence: CDR1 LNHDA, CDR2 SQIVND (reference sequence). This CDR3 is CASSPWGQGNQPQHF. The CDR3 DNA reads TGTGCCAGTAGTCCTTGGGGACAGGGGAATCAGCCCCAGCATTTT.

This clone was seen only once. This rearrangement joins TRBV14 to TRBJ2-3; TRBD1 agrees at 8 bases. The junction had 17 bases not matched to a gene; V was cut back by 4 bases and J by 2 bases. Germline lookup yields CDR1 SGHDN and CDR2 FVKESK. The CDR3 is made up of 19 amino acids. The CDR3 coding sequence is TGTGCCAGCAGCCGGAGCCAGGGGGCTATATGGTTGGACACAGATACGCAGTATTTT. It specifies CASSRSQGAIWLDTDTQYF.

The DNA for the CDR3 is TGCAGCGTTGTTCACAGTTCCACCGGGGAGCTGTTTTTT. It is translated as CSVVHSSTGELFF. The rearrangement links TRBV29-1 to TRBJ2-2; no reliable D call. CDR1 SQVTM and CDR2 ANQGSEA come from the germline V gene. This CDR3 is built from 13 residues. The V end was cut by 4 bases, the J end by 4 bases, with 10 bases between.

This sequence joins TRBV10-3 and TRBJ1-5, with D maybe TRBD1 (6 bases). The V end lost 2 bases, the J end lost 2 bases, and 19 bases lay between the germline ends. This CDR3 comprises 18 residues. Per germline, CDR1 ENHRY and CDR2 SYGVKD. The CDR3 DNA follows: TGTGCCATCAGTGAGACGGGGGGCGGGCGTCGGGGCAATCAGCCCCAGCATTTT. Translating it yields CAISETGGGRRGNQPQHF.

The chain carries TRBV28 and TRBJ1-1; D remains ambiguous. The CDR3 contains 12 residues. The V end was cut by 1 base, the J end by 7 bases, with 7 bases between. From germline, CDR1 is MDHEN and CDR2 SYDVKM. In DNA, the CDR3 is TGTGCCAGCAGTTTATTCTCACTTGAAGCTTTCTTT. This gives the protein CASSLFSLEAFF.

With regard to this clone: This clone may be a read error of a much larger clone one base away. The same CDR3 is also encoded by other DNA sequences in this sample. The J gene is TRBJ1-5, the V gene TRBV5-1; weak D call: TRBD1 (5 bases). This CDR3 comprises 13 residues. V lost 1 base and J lost 5, with 7 bases in between. From germline, CDR1 is SGHRS and CDR2 YFSETQ. CDR3 amino acids: CASSLMTDQPQHF. The CDR3 DNA reads TGCGCCAGCAGCTTGATGACAGATCAGCCCCAGCATTTT.

This chain uses TRBV5-1 with TRBJ1-2; 7 nucleotides match TRBD1. Per the germline V gene, CDR1 is SGHRS and CDR2 is YFSETQ. The V segment lost 3 bases and the J segment 3 bases; nucleotides outside the gene matches: 2. This CDR3 contains 13 residues. The CDR3 is CASSWTGDYGYTF. The CDR3 DNA reads TGCGCCAGCAGCTGGACAGGAGACTATGGCTACACCTTC.

This clone turned up a few times. Distinct nucleotide sequences in the sample also encode this CDR3. The V call is TRBV7-2, the J call TRBJ1-5; D gene unclear. Looked up from germline, CDR1 is SGHTA and CDR2 is FQGNSA. This CDR3 is built from 13 residues. With 5 bases removed from V and 2 bases from J, the gap between germline ends came to 7 bases. The CDR3 here is CASSPTGNQPQHF. Here the CDR3 DNA reads TGTGCCAGCAGCCCGACGGGCAATCAGCCCCAGCATTTT.

This clone was found once. This chain uses TRBV20-1 with TRBJ2-1, with D unclear. The CDR3 consists of 11 residues. Germline V gene data show CDR1 as DFQATT and CDR2 as SNEGSKA (reference sequence). The CDR3 DNA follows: TGCAGCGCTGGCACGGCAAATGAGCAGTTCTTC. Its translation is CSAGTANEQFF.

This clone was detected many times. Additional DNA sequences in this sample encode the identical CDR3. This sequence joins TRBV6-1 and TRBJ1-4, with TRBD1 as a possible D gene (6 bases). There are 15 residues in the CDR3. CDR1 MNHNS and CDR2 SASEGT come from the germline V gene. Trimming stripped 7 bases from V and 6 bases from J, with 18 bases between. The CDR3 region is CASNSLGAGYEKLFF. The CDR3 region has the DNA TGTGCCAGCAACTCCTTGGGGGCAGGGTATGAAAAACTGTTTTTT.

V usage is TRBV18 and J usage is TRBJ2-5; D is tentatively TRBD1 or TRBD2 (5 bases each). The V end lost 3 bases, the J end lost 5 bases, and 13 bases lay between the germline ends. This CDR3 spans 14 amino acids. Germline V gene lookup returns CDR1 KGHSH and CDR2 LQKENI. CDR3: CASSPPPWGETQYF. Here the CDR3 DNA reads TGTGCCAGCTCACCCCCACCCTGGGGGGAGACCCAGTACTTC.

This clone was counted a single time. The V call is TRBV7-6, the J call TRBJ2-7; 9 positions agree with TRBD1. The CDR3 consists of 14 residues. J was trimmed by 6 bases and V by 5 bases; bases with no gene match: 8. Per germline, CDR1 SGHVS and CDR2 FNYEAQ. CDR3 region: CASSLGQGIGEQYF. DNA of the CDR3: TGTGCCAGCAGCCTGGGACAGGGTATAGGCGAGCAGTACTTC.

This chain joins TRBV7-9 and TRBJ2-3; D is perhaps TRBD2 (5 bases). Germline loops: CDR1 SEHNR, CDR2 FQNEAQ (reference sequence). V lost 2 bases to trimming and J lost 4 bases, with 13 bases between them. The CDR3 extends over 15 amino acids. The CDR3 bases are TGTGCCAGCAGCTTAATCAGGCTAGCTGCAGATACGCAGTATTTT. Its translation is CASSLIRLAADTQYF.

This clone has only a few counts. The V call is TRBV5-8, the J call TRBJ2-2; 8 bases agree with TRBD1. CDR1 is SGHTS, CDR2 YDEGEE, per germline. Trimming took 4 bases from V and 4 from J; bases not matched to a gene: 9. This CDR3 comprises 16 residues. CDR3 nucleotide sequence: TGTGCCAGCAGCCCTCGGACAGGGAGTTTCACCGGGGAGCTGTTTTTT. Its translation is CASSPRTGSFTGELFF.

The sample holds many counts of this clone. The rearrangement uses TRBV19 and TRBJ2-1, with D possibly being TRBD1 (5 bases). V was shortened by 5 bases and J by 5 bases, with 22 bases between the two germline ends. Germline lookup yields CDR1 LNHDA and CDR2 SQIVND (reference sequence). This CDR3 contains 17 residues. The CDR3 DNA is TGTGCCAGTAGTGATCAGGCCTCGGCAGGGCCGAACAATGAGCAGTTCTTC. Residues: CASSDQASAGPNNEQFF. Drawing the rest from reference TRBV19 and TRBJ2-1, the complete variable domain is DGGITQSPKYLFRKEGQNVTLSCEQNLNHDAMYWYRQDPGQGLRLIYYSQIVNDFQKGDIAEGYSVSREKKESFPLTVTSAQKNPTAFYLCASSDQASAGPNNEQFFGPGTRLTVL.

V and J are TRBV4-1 and TRBJ2-5; 9 bases match TRBD1. After removal of 5 bases from V and 5 bases from J, the junction contained 12 bases not matched to a gene. CDR1 and CDR2 (germline): MGHRA, YSYEKL. This CDR3 contains 16 residues. CDR3 residues: CASSTRLDRGAETQYF. The CDR3 DNA sequence: TGCGCCAGCAGCACCCGTTTGGACAGGGGTGCGGAGACCCAGTACTTC.

The chain has TRBV30 and TRBJ1-2; D gene unclear. V lost 8 bases to trimming and J lost 0 bases, with 13 bases between them. This CDR3 region has 13 residues. CDR1 is GTSNPN and CDR2 is SVGIG in the germline V gene (reference sequence). CDR3 region: CAGKVSANYGYTF. CDR3 in DNA: TGTGCCGGGAAGGTCTCGGCTAACTATGGCTACACCTTC.

This sequence joins TRBV18 and TRBJ1-2; D remains ambiguous. The germline V gene has CDR1 KGHSH and CDR2 LQKENI. The V end was cut by 1 base, the J end by 3 bases, with 12 bases between. The CDR3 covers 15 residues. The CDR3 spells CASSPLTGPDYGYTF. In DNA form, the CDR3 reads TGTGCCAGCTCACCACTGACGGGTCCTGACTATGGCTACACCTTC.

The chain couples TRBV29-1 to TRBJ1-2; 8 bases align to TRBD1. Germline assignment: CDR1 SQVTM and CDR2 ANQGSEA. The CDR3 is 14 amino acids. V was pared by 4 bases and J by 4 bases, with 8 bases of the junction left unmatched. CDR3 nucleotide sequence: TGCAGCGTTGGAGTGGACAGGGATTCCTATGGCTACACCTTC. Amino acids: CSVGVDRDSYGYTF.

As regards this clone: Within the sample, other DNA sequences also encode this same CDR3. The chain couples TRBV19 to TRBJ1-5; D ambiguous. The germline V gene encodes CDR1 LNHDA and CDR2 SQIVND (reference sequence). The CDR3 is 17 amino acids. V was pared by 5 bases and J by 1 base, with 18 bases between. CDR3 bases: TGTGCCAGTAGTCCAGCGCCTGTAATAAGGAGCAATCAGCCCCAGCATTTT. This encodes CASSPAPVIRSNQPQHF. The full variable domain, rest sourced from reference TRBV19 and TRBJ1-5, is DGGITQSPKYLFRKEGQNVTLSCEQNLNHDAMYWYRQDPGQGLRLIYYSQIVNDFQKGDIAEGYSVSREKKESFPLTVTSAQKNPTAFYLCASSPAPVIRSNQPQHFGDGTRLSIL.

This clone was seen only once. CDR3 sequence reads: CASSSQGRQETQYF. In nucleotides, the CDR3 is TGTGCCAGCAGCTCTCAGGGTCGTCAAGAGACCCAGTACTTC. This chain connects TRBV7-9 to TRBJ2-5; TRBD1 might be the D (5 bases). Per the germline V gene, CDR1 is SEHNR and CDR2 is FQNEAQ (reference sequence). Trimming shortened V by 4 bases and J by 2 bases, and 11 bases separated the two germline ends. The CDR3 extends over 14 amino acids. The full variable domain, completed using reference TRBV7-9 and TRBJ2-5, is DTGVSQNPRHKITKRGQNVTFRCDPISEHNRLYWYRQTLGQGPEFLTYFQNEAQLEKSRLLSDRFSAERPKGSFSTLEIQRTEQGDSAMYLCASSSQGRQETQYFGPGTRLLVL.

The chain uses TRBV9 and TRBJ2-1, with 10 bases lining up with TRBD2. The trim removed 2 bases at V and 7 bases at J, leaving 6 bases unmatched. Germline lookup yields CDR1 SGDLS and CDR2 YYNGEE. The CDR3 spans 15 residues. The CDR3 reads CASSVPPSGSNEQFF. In DNA, the CDR3 is TGTGCCAGCAGCGTCCCCCCTAGCGGGAGTAATGAGCAGTTCTTC.

This clone occurred a few times. The chain employs TRBV6-6 and TRBJ1-2; a weak D match, TRBD1 (6 bases). The CDR3 length is 16 residues. The germline V gene has CDR1 MNHNY and CDR2 SVGAGI (reference sequence). V was clipped by 5 bases and J by 2 bases, with 18 bases between them. The CDR3 protein is CASSSPRGGSNYGYTF. Written as DNA, the CDR3 is TGTGCCAGCAGTAGTCCTAGAGGGGGGTCAAACTATGGCTACACCTTC.

This clone was detected only a few times. V gene TRBV28 combines with J gene TRBJ1-1; weak D call: TRBD1 (6 bases). Germline V CDR1 and CDR2: MDHEN, SYDVKM. The ends were cut back, 6 bases at V and 5 bases at J, with 16 bases in the middle. This CDR3 comprises 14 residues. This chain's CDR3 is CASRVRGSGTEAFF. In DNA form, the CDR3 reads TGTGCCAGCAGGGTCAGGGGAAGCGGGACTGAAGCTTTCTTT. The whole variable domain, filled in from reference TRBV28 and TRBJ1-1, reads DVKVTQSSRYLVKRTGEKVFLECVQDMDHENMFWYRQDPGLGLRLIYFSYDVKMKEKGDIPEGYSVSREKKERFSLILESASTNQTSMYLCASRVRGSGTEAFFGQGTRLTVV.

The chain links TRBV5-1 to TRBJ2-1; D possibly matches TRBD1 or TRBD2 (6 bases each). The CDR3 totals 16 residues. The V end lost 3 bases, the J end lost 6 bases, and 19 bases lay between the germline ends. CDR1 is SGHRS and CDR2 is YFSETQ in the germline V gene. The CDR3 DNA reads TGCGCCAGCAGCTCGGCGGGTGGCAGGGGAGGCAATGAGCAGTTCTTC. Translating it yields CASSSAGGRGGNEQFF.

The V and J genes are TRBV4-1 and TRBJ2-2, with 11 bases identical to TRBD2. Unmatched junction bases numbered 8, after V lost 6 bases and J lost 5 bases. Germline V gene data show CDR1 as MGHRA and CDR2 as YSYEKL. The CDR3 is 16 amino acids. CDR3 protein: CASSRGVAGGTGELFF. The CDR3 DNA reads TGCGCCAGCAGTCGTGGGGTAGCGGGAGGGACCGGGGAGCTGTTTTTT.

This chain connects TRBV11-3 to TRBJ2-7, with D unclear. This CDR3 spans 16 amino acids. V lost 1 base and J 6 bases, leaving 19 bases between the germline ends. CDR1 is SGHNT and CDR2 is YENEEA in the germline V gene. CDR3 sequence: CASSLALKSPTTEQYF. Here the CDR3 DNA reads TGTGCCAGCAGCTTAGCCCTAAAGAGCCCCACAACCGAGCAGTACTTC. Supplemented by reference TRBV11-3 and TRBJ2-7, the full variable domain reads EAGVVQSPRYKIIEKKQPVAFWCNPISGHNTLYWYLQNLGQGPELLIRYENEEAVDDSQLPKDRFSAERLKGVDSTLKIQPAELGDSAVYLCASSLALKSPTTEQYFGPGTRLTVT.

This clone was detected only a few times. The chain uses TRBV28 and TRBJ2-1; the match to TRBD2 covers 7 bases. The V segment lost 7 bases and the J segment 9 bases; nucleotides outside the gene matches: 9. The CDR3 spans 13 residues. Per the germline V gene, CDR1 is MDHEN and CDR2 is SYDVKM. The CDR3 coding sequence is TGTGCCAGCATTCCGAACGGGGGGATTGAGCAGTTCTTC. Amino acid sequence: CASIPNGGIEQFF.

The CDR3 nucleotides read TGTGCCAGCAAGCTGGGGGGCTGGGACGAGCAGTACTTC. Its translation: CASKLGGWDEQYF. This chain uses TRBV2 with TRBJ2-7; either TRBD1 or TRBD2 may fit D (6 bases each). Germline values: CDR1 SNHLY, CDR2 FYNNEI. Trimming took 7 bases from V and 5 from J, leaving 15 bases between them. The CDR3 has 13 residues.

V and J are TRBV11-1 and TRBJ2-5, with D possibly TRBD2 on 6 matching bases. The CDR3 consists of 17 residues. V lost 2 bases, J lost 5 bases, and 21 bases lay in between. CDR1 SGHAT and CDR2 FQDESV come from the germline V gene (reference sequence). DNA of the CDR3: TGTGCCAGCAGCTTACGCCCCTCACGGGAGTCAAGGGAGACCCAGTACTTC. It is translated as CASSLRPSRESRETQYF.

A few counts support this clone. This chain links TRBV2 with TRBJ2-5; D call uncertain. CDR3 length: 14 residues. The germline CDR1 and CDR2 sequences are SNHLY and FYNNEI. The V and J ends lost 5 bases and 5 bases respectively, with 15 bases between them. This CDR3 reads CASSQTSAWETQYF. Written as DNA, the CDR3 is TGTGCCAGCAGTCAGACCTCAGCTTGGGAGACCCAGTACTTC.